This T cell receptor (beta chain) came from a study of cytomegalovirus exposure and HLA in healthy donors (dated by TCRdb to about 2017). Study-wide context: An earlier analysis of several hundred of the donors reported about 260 Gb of sequence data and around 120 million unique TCR beta sequences obtained from approximately 180 million T cells. An earlier analysis of a few hundred of the donors applied high-throughput TCR beta sequencing to assess whether each TCR beta V gene segment acted as functional or pseudogenic. All discovery cohort repertoires had been generated on a single sequencing platform. An early release that covered 640 HLA-typed donors contained approximately 300 gigabases of sequencing data and tens of millions of unique TCR sequences. To study patterns of TCR occurrence, a later analysis re-analyzed previously published TCR beta repertoires from several hundred donors and added high-resolution HLA genotyping. In addition to the first cohort of 666 subjects, a separate validation cohort of approximately 120 different subjects was used. Donor age, sex, ethnicity and CMV serostatus were collected together with the repertoire data. Using immunosequencing, the study profiled T cell repertoires from about 620 subjects and related those repertoires to cytomegalovirus serostatus. Rather than drawing on any new phenotypic data, the later analysis identified candidate immune exposures from TCR beta sequences and the way those sequences occurred across donors. HLA typing included class I and class II loci at four-digit resolution. The study aimed to test whether signatures of past pathogen exposure could be identified by cataloging public T cell receptors. Among some 400 genotyped donors of the cohort, an average of approximately 200,000 unique TCR beta nucleotide sequences was sequenced per donor, of which about 18% were non-productive. In a later genetic analysis, genome-wide SNP genotypes for about three fifths of the 666 donors were used, and that subset was treated as a discovery cohort. Of the 350 to 400 genotyped donors, roughly 85% fell in the genetic ancestry cluster associated with self-reported Caucasian donors. A handful of DR-DQ haplotypes were treated as single units for association and clustering because of strong linkage in the cohort. The number of typed donors differed by locus: about 620-640 for A, B, C, DRB1 and DQB1; 522 for DQA1; 606 for DPA1; and about 450 for DPB1. The study combined high-throughput TCR immunosequencing, statistical association of individual TCRs with disease status, and machine learning to predict cytomegalovirus infection status. Study-level results and caveats: A further reported finding was that TCR beta sequences accurately predicted the HLA-A and HLA-B alleles for most subjects in the first cohort. Most CMV-associated TCR beta chains appeared to be HLA-restricted in a later analysis, and the HLA associations seemed to be driven largely by CMV exposure. Broadly in line with IMGT annotations, most TCR beta V segments showed up in productive rearrangements about 87% or about 30% of the time in an earlier analysis of 450 to 600 of the donors. Three of the identified cytomegalovirus-associated TCR beta chains were confirmed in vitro to be specific for cytomegalovirus antigens. The classifier was reported to diagnose cytomegalovirus status with high specificity and sensitivity in both the original and validation cohorts. A group of highly shared sequence variants was considered likely to be a technical artifact of the sequencing pipeline. In this cohort, only TCR beta chains were sequenced, and detectable features were limited by the absence of alpha or paired-chain data. In the study, approximately 160 TCR beta chains were listed as associated with cytomegalovirus. The only immune exposure information available for the cohort was CMV serostatus. Because some donors lacked HLA typing at each locus, the association tests relied only on the typed subset. The authors suggested that the approach could potentially be extended to other disease states and immunological phenotypes. A later genetic analysis associated a missense DCLRE1C variant with V-gene and J-gene trimming of TCR beta chains, and an independent cohort replicated the association. In a later analysis, the rate of TCR association differed among HLA loci, with DRB1 alleles having the most associated TCRs and HLA-C alleles having the fewest. A later analysis reported that several top co-occurrence clusters appeared linked to parvovirus B19, influenza, CMV and Epstein-Barr virus. Specific HLA alleles were associated with 16,951 TCR beta sequences at a false discovery rate of 0.05 in a later analysis. Compared with the roughly 710-donor mean, donors in an Asian-associated ancestry cluster had fewer N-insertions in productive TCRs, according to a later genetic analysis. Correlated functional status among segregating V segments might be attributable to linkage disequilibrium, but an unknown experimental factor could not be ruled out. Across donors, most TCR sequences were observed very rarely, whereas some public TCRs were present in many individuals. When HLA alleles, especially DR and DQ, strongly co-occurred, attributing TCR associations to individual alleles was difficult. Presence/absence analyses assumed roughly uniform sequencing depth across donors, an assumption that may not hold. In a later analysis, HLA-associated TCR beta chains were found to be more clonally expanded and to have lower generation probabilities than equally common non-associated chains. Because counts were too low, some 16 rarely observed V segments, including chromosome 9 orphons, were excluded from the earlier analysis of under 650 of the donors. Some IMGT-functional V segments, including TRBV6-2 and TRBV6-3, could not be distinguished by the 87-base-pair reads and were therefore excluded.

Details on this clone: What this receptor recognizes is not known. No base quality information exists; no much larger clone differs at one position.

For CDR1 and CDR2, the germline V gene lists MDHEN and SYDVKM. From cysteine to phenylalanine, the CDR3 is 15 amino acids long. Only the CDR3 part of the read is kept: 45 bases, read in frame from the first base. At the junction V is shortened by 3 bases and J by 1 base, with 10 bases in between. Preparation of the library involved the immunoSEQ multiplex PCR assay. The multiplex PCR relied on a mix of 60 forward primers for TCR Vbeta segments and 13 reverse primers for TCR Jbeta segments. A multiplex PCR assay on genomic DNA amplified the CDR3 region of rearranged TCR beta genes. The Illumina HiSeq System was used to sequence the amplified TCR beta libraries as 87-base-pair reads. The study's processing was this. A later analysis counted around 72 million unique TCR beta chains across the 650 to 800 repertoires, and 10 million to 11 million of these chains were shared by at least two donors. To remove PCR and sequencing errors, raw reads were error-corrected and collapsed into unique sequences using a nearest-neighbor algorithm that merged closely related sequences. V, D and J gene segments were assigned by aligning CDR3 sequences to IMGT reference sequences. For a sequence to be retained, a match of at least six nucleotides to both a V gene segment and a J gene segment was required. Rearrangements were called productive when the CDR3 lacked stop codons and stayed in frame with V and J; all others were non-productive. Following IMGT convention, CDR3 was defined as the stretch from the second conserved V-encoded cysteine to the conserved J-encoded phenylalanine. The earlier analysis of roughly 590 of the donors excluded any sequence lacking an unambiguous match to a single V gene segment. In an earlier analysis of a few hundred of the donors, V segments were called functional above 56.7% productive rearrangements and were called segregating when the between-donor standard deviation exceeded 5%. A statistical classification framework was developed to diagnose cytomegalovirus status using the catalog of TCR beta chain sequences. In a later analysis, V and J genes were assigned by comparing TCR nucleotide sequences against IMGT/GENE-DB human TR gene sequences. The TCRdist pipeline was used in a later analysis to assign CDR3 sequences and most-parsimonious VDJ recombination scenarios. In a later analysis, each TCR beta chain was defined by its CDR3 amino acid sequence together with its V-gene family, and reads without a unique V-gene family were excluded. As a way to deal with suspected cross-contamination and a sequencing artifact, a later analysis dropped more than 500 nucleotide sequences that were highly shared and had low generation probability. A later analysis calculated a clonal expansion index for each public chain from normalized within-repertoire ranks of inferred template counts. In a later analysis, generation probabilities were computed using a VDJ recombination model fitted to out-of-frame rearrangements, and the results were checked against IGoR. In a later analysis, TCR-TCR, TCR-HLA and TCR-CMV co-occurrence was scored with hypergeometric tests, and a repertoire-size bias correction was applied to TCR pairs. A later analysis estimated false discovery rates by permuting HLA or CMV assignments 20 times. A later analysis grouped co-occurring TCRs with DBSCAN, adding TCRdist sequence similarity when clustering within HLA-allele-positive subsets. Repertoires with fewer than 30,000 or more than 120,000 public chains, plus five repertoires with anomalous nucleotide sharing, were excluded from co-occurrence clustering. TCRdb carries this immuneACCESS record with in-frame sequences only. Its versions omit some clonotypes, under half of them owing to an unresolved V gene in the studies checked, with the rest unexplained. That table is the source of V, J and clone size, and D and trimming were worked out from the DNA. In this sample the table shows roughly 63,000 clones, approximately 82% of which occur a single time. The ten largest account for approximately 24% of the sample.

In total, 600 or so healthy bone marrow donors made up the cohort. At the time of sampling, all cohort members were nominally healthy, though unrecorded immune exposures were likely present. The donor tested CMV seropositive, placing the donor among the 250 to 300 seropositive members of the cohort. Each donor provided a peripheral blood sample, and peripheral blood mononuclear cells were used for TCR beta sequencing. Genomic DNA extraction from the blood cell samples was performed with the Qiagen DNeasy Blood Extraction Kit. The chain was built from TRBV28 and TRBJ1-5; matching of 6 bases hints at TRBD1 as the D gene. The specimen sequenced was PBMCs. The sequence was obtained from a woman aged 35 to 49 in good health and CMV-seropositive. The CDR3 protein: CASSLVGASNQPQHF. The sequenced DNA: TGTGCCAGCAGTTTGGTGGGGGCGAGCAATCAGCCCCAGCATTTT.